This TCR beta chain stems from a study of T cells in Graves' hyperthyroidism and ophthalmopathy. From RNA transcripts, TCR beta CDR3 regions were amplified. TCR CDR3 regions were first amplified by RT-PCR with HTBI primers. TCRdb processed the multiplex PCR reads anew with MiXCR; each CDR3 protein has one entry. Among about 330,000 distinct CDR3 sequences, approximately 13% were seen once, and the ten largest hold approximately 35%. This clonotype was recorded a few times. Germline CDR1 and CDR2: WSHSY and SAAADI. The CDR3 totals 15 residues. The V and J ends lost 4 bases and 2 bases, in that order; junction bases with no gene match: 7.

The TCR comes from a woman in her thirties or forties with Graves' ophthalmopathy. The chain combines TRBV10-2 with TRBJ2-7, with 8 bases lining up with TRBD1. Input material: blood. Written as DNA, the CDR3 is TGCGCCAGCAGTGCGCCCGGGGGACAGGCCTACGAGCAGTACTTC. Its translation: CASSAPGGQAYEQYF.